Each of the 30 T cell receptor beta chains below was sequenced from the same sample in a study of cytomegalovirus exposure and HLA in healthy donors. PCR involved 60 Vbeta and 13 Jbeta primers. The protocol was immunoSEQ multiplex PCR, while the TCRdb copy is restricted to in-frame clones and leaves out a portion. The table includes roughly 160,000 clones, over 80% detected once. Source material: PBMCs. The receptor source for this set is a boy aged 2 to 10 in good health and CMV-seronegative.

This clone was detected only once. The chain joins TRBV6-1 to TRBJ2-7; a possible D gene is TRBD1 (6 bases). Germline-derived CDR1 and CDR2 are MNHNS and SASEGT. V lost 7 bases, J lost 5 bases, and 15 bases lay in between. CDR3 length equals 13 residues. CDR3 loop: CASTQVGADEQYF. In nucleotides, the CDR3 is TGTGCCAGCACTCAAGTGGGGGCTGACGAGCAGTACTTC.

The sample holds one count of this clone. The chain joins TRBV6-5 to TRBJ1-3, with a possible D match to TRBD1 (5 bases). Trimming removed 0 bases from V and 4 bases from J, with 13 bases in between. CDR1 MNHEY and CDR2 SVGAGI come from the germline V gene. The CDR3 contains 16 residues. The CDR3 here is CASSYSKGTRGNTIYF. CDR3 nucleotide sequence: TGTGCCAGCAGTTACTCGAAAGGGACTCGGGGAAACACCATATATTTT.

The chain uses TRBV19 and TRBJ2-1, with 8 bases fitting TRBD2. The germline V gene has CDR1 LNHDA and CDR2 SQIVND (reference sequence). The CDR3 contains 17 residues. Unmatched junction bases numbered 6, after V lost 2 bases and J lost 0 bases. CDR3 sequence reads: CASSIPPSGSSYNEQFF. CDR3 DNA: TGTGCCAGTAGTATACCCCCAAGCGGGAGCTCCTACAATGAGCAGTTCTTC.

The chain couples TRBV21-1 to TRBJ1-2; the table's D call TRBD1 went unverified against the DNA. TRBV21-1 is a pseudogene. The CDR3 totals 18 residues. This chain's CDR3 is CASSSKFAGGQGDYGYTF. For the CDR3, the DNA is TGTGCCAGCAGCTCAAAGTTCGCCGGTGGACAGGGGGACTATGGCTACACCTTC.

The chain is built from TRBV7-2 and TRBJ2-2; 11 nucleotides agree with TRBD1. From germline, CDR1 is SGHTA and CDR2 FQGNSA. V gave up 4 bases and J gave up 6 bases; unmatched junction bases: 4. The CDR3 length is 15 residues. Written as DNA, the CDR3 is TGTGCCAGCAGCTCGCCGGGACAGGGGGCCGGGGAGCTGTTTTTT. It is translated as CASSSPGQGAGELFF.

The chain combines TRBV5-4 with TRBJ2-7; TRBD2 might be the D (6 bases). Germline lookup yields CDR1 SGHNT and CDR2 YYREEE (reference sequence). The CDR3 covers 14 residues. Trimming cost V 4 bases and J 2 bases, with 13 bases left between them. The CDR3 reads CASSGDLSTYEQYF. CDR3 sequence (DNA): TGTGCCAGCAGCGGGGACTTATCTACCTACGAGCAGTACTTC.

The chain joins TRBV13 to TRBJ1-1, with a weak D call TRBD1 (5 bases). The V end was cut by 1 base, the J end by 6 bases, with 15 bases between. The CDR3 is made up of 15 amino acids. Germline-derived CDR1 and CDR2 are PRHDT and FYEKMQ (reference sequence). The CDR3 loop reads CASSLARTQGAEAFF. For the CDR3, the DNA is TGTGCCAGCAGCTTAGCGAGGACCCAGGGCGCTGAAGCTTTCTTT.

The chain recombines TRBV6-5 with TRBJ1-1; D is ambiguous. V lost 0 bases and J lost 1, with 12 bases in between. This CDR3 is 16 amino acids long. Germline V lookup: CDR1 MNHEY, CDR2 SVGAGI. This chain's CDR3 is CASSYSSEVANTEAFF. The CDR3, as DNA: TGTGCCAGCAGTTACTCGAGCGAGGTCGCGAACACTGAAGCTTTCTTT.

This sequence joins TRBV5-1 and TRBJ1-1, with 9 bases identical to TRBD1. The germline CDR1 and CDR2 sequences are SGHRS and YFSETQ. This CDR3 comprises 15 residues. The trim removed 4 bases at V and 4 bases at J, leaving 8 bases unmatched. Here the CDR3 reads CASSQRQGVGTEAFF. The CDR3 DNA reads as TGCGCCAGCAGCCAACGACAGGGGGTAGGCACTGAAGCTTTCTTT.

The J gene is TRBJ2-1, the V gene TRBV5-1, with 8 bases matching TRBD2. Looked up from germline, CDR1 is SGHRS and CDR2 is YFSETQ. J gave up 4 bases and V 1 base, and 4 bases lay outside the gene matches. This CDR3 is 15 amino acids long. This chain's CDR3 is CASSLTLAEYNEQFF. CDR3 DNA sequence: TGCGCCAGCAGCTTGACACTAGCGGAGTACAATGAGCAGTTCTTC.

This clone is a singleton in its sample. This chain joins TRBV29-1 and TRBJ2-7, with D perhaps TRBD1 (6 bases). The CDR3 has 15 amino acids. Germline values: CDR1 SQVTM, CDR2 ANQGSEA. V was shortened by 6 bases and J by 1 base, with 19 bases between the two germline ends. The CDR3 here is CSVSPPGGRSYEQYF. CDR3 DNA sequence: TGCAGCGTCTCACCCCCTGGGGGCCGGTCCTACGAGCAGTACTTC.

This rearrangement joins TRBV19 to TRBJ1-4; TRBD1 might be the D (5 bases). CDR1 and CDR2 (germline): LNHDA, SQIVND (reference sequence). Between the trimmed V and J ends, which lost 3 bases and 4 bases, there was a span of 9 bases. The CDR3 totals 14 residues. In DNA form, the CDR3 reads TGTGCCAGTAGTATGAGGGGACTTAATGAAAAACTGTTTTTT. This encodes CASSMRGLNEKLFF.

In the case of this clone: Other DNA sequences of this sample code for an identical CDR3. V and J are TRBV6-1 and TRBJ1-5; 7 bases map to TRBD1. Germline CDR1 MNHNS, CDR2 SASEGT. V lost 5 bases and J lost 2; bases outside the gene matches: 0. This CDR3 region has 13 residues. CDR3 sequence (DNA): TGTGCCAGCAGTACAGGGGGCAATCAGCCCCAGCATTTT. This encodes CASSTGGNQPQHF.

The gene calls are TRBV29-1 and TRBJ2-2, with unresolved D. V lost 3 bases and J 2 bases, leaving 10 bases between the germline ends. The CDR3 has 14 residues. Germline V lookup: CDR1 SQVTM, CDR2 ANQGSEA. CDR3 coding DNA: TGCAGCGTTGAGTATACAGCCAACACCGGGGAGCTGTTTTTT. This gives the protein CSVEYTANTGELFF.

The V and J genes are TRBV19 and TRBJ1-5, with a weak D call TRBD1 (6 bases). The CDR3 consists of 17 residues. In germline, CDR1 is LNHDA, CDR2 SQIVND (reference sequence). V gave up 3 bases and J gave up 2 bases, with 17 bases separating them. This CDR3 reads CASSISRTGFGNQPQHF. DNA of the CDR3: TGTGCCAGTAGTATTTCTCGCACAGGGTTCGGCAATCAGCCCCAGCATTTT.

In its sample, this clone was seen once. The chain joins TRBV6-5 to TRBJ2-3; D may be TRBD2 (5 bases). The CDR3 contains 14 residues. CDR1 and CDR2 from the germline V gene are MNHEY and SVGAGI. V was trimmed by 6 bases and J by 1 base, leaving 11 bases between them. The CDR3 region is CASSPGLGTDTQYF. The CDR3 DNA follows: TGTGCCAGCAGCCCCGGACTCGGCACAGATACGCAGTATTTT.

The chain recombines TRBV6-5 with TRBJ1-1; 7 bases are a match to TRBD1. The CDR3 sequence is 14 residues long. J gave up 3 bases and V 2 bases, and 3 bases lay outside the gene matches. CDR1 MNHEY and CDR2 SVGAGI come from the germline V gene. The DNA of the CDR3 is TGTGCCAGCAGTTACCACAGGGGAGACACTGAAGCTTTCTTT. Translating gives CASSYHRGDTEAFF.

V is TRBV30 and J is TRBJ2-2; possibly TRBD2 for D (6 bases). The germline CDR1 and CDR2 sequences are GTSNPN and SVGIG (reference sequence). There are 12 residues in the CDR3. V dropped 4 bases and J dropped 6 bases, with 9 bases sitting between them. The CDR3 nucleotides read TGTGCCTGGAATAGGGAGGCCGGGGAGCTGTTTTTT. It yields the protein CAWNREAGELFF.

The V call is TRBV5-1, the J call TRBJ2-7; 7 nucleotides align to TRBD2. V shed 0 bases and J 3 bases; nucleotides not matched to a gene: 12. The CDR3 runs to 17 residues. Germline CDR1 and CDR2: SGHRS and YFSETQ. The CDR3 region has the DNA TGCGCCAGCAGCTTGGCCGCGGGAGAGGGACTTGGCTACGAGCAGTACTTC. Residues: CASSLAAGEGLGYEQYF.

The chain links TRBV7-9 to TRBJ2-5; D gene ambiguous. The V gene's germline CDR1 is SEHNR and CDR2 FQNEAQ (reference sequence). The CDR3 totals 12 residues. Trimming removed 6 bases at V and 5 bases at J, with 10 bases between. CDR3 amino acids: CASSSSLETQYF. CDR3 DNA: TGTGCCAGCAGTTCTTCCCTTGAGACCCAGTACTTC.

This chain joins TRBV6-6 and TRBJ1-2; a weak D match, TRBD1 (5 bases). The CDR3 has 14 amino acids. V was cut by 2 bases and J by 8 bases, with 15 bases left in between. Germline-derived CDR1 and CDR2 are MNHNY and SVGAGI (reference sequence). The CDR3: CASSYQGLLGGYTF. CDR3 in DNA: TGTGCCAGCAGTTACCAGGGCCTCCTAGGAGGCTACACCTTC.

The chain carries TRBV6-1 and TRBJ2-5; 7 bases map to TRBD2. Germline V gives CDR1 MNHNS, CDR2 SASEGT. The CDR3 sequence is 18 residues long. V lost 4 bases, J lost 2 bases, and 16 bases stayed unmatched. The CDR3 nucleotides read TGTGCCAGCAGTGTACGGCTAGCGGCCTTTGAGCTACAAGAGACCCAGTACTTC. Protein: CASSVRLAAFELQETQYF.

This chain joins TRBV2 and TRBJ2-1; D unclear. Trimming left V 3 bases short and J 1 base short, with 13 bases between. There are 16 residues in the CDR3. Germline V CDR1 and CDR2: SNHLY, FYNNEI. CDR3 amino acids: CASSDMIQASYNEQFF. The CDR3 DNA reads as TGTGCCAGCAGTGATATGATCCAGGCTTCCTACAATGAGCAGTTCTTC.

V gene TRBV5-1 combines with J gene TRBJ2-2; D not resolved. This CDR3 is 14 amino acids long. Germline CDR1 and CDR2: SGHRS and YFSETQ. Trimming took off 3 bases at V and 1 base at J, with 7 bases between the two ends. DNA of the CDR3: TGCGCCAGCAGCTCCAGACAGAACACCGGGGAGCTGTTTTTT. It yields the protein CASSSRQNTGELFF.

V gene TRBV7-2 combines with J gene TRBJ2-7; 14 nucleotides agree with TRBD2. The CDR3 loop spans 18 amino acids. The V and J ends lost 5 bases and 1 base, in that order; junction bases with no gene match: 10. The germline gives CDR1 SGHTA, CDR2 FQGNSA. The chain's CDR3 is CASSVGLAGAGISYEQYF. DNA for the CDR3: TGTGCCAGCAGCGTGGGACTAGCGGGAGCGGGAATTTCCTACGAGCAGTACTTC.

This chain uses TRBV7-8 with TRBJ1-2; 9 bases line up with TRBD1. V was pared by 5 bases and J by 6 bases, with 7 bases of the junction left unmatched. The CDR3 loop spans 14 amino acids. Per germline, CDR1 SGHVS and CDR2 FQNEAQ. The DNA of the CDR3 is TGTGCCAGCAGCCTGCAACAGGGGGCGCATGGCTACACCTTC. Translating it yields CASSLQQGAHGYTF. Based on the CDR3 plus reference TRBV7-8 and TRBJ1-2, the full variable domain is GAGVSQSPRYKVAKRGQDVALRCDPISGHVSLFWYQQALGQGPEFLTYFQNEAQLDKSGLPSDRFFAERPEGSVSTLKIQRTQQEDSAVYLCASSLQQGAHGYTFGSGTRLTVV.

The chain links TRBV5-1 to TRBJ2-1; D possibly corresponds to TRBD2 (6 bases). CDR3 length: 14 residues. Germline CDR1 is SGHRS and CDR2 is YFSETQ. V was cut by 7 bases and J by 1 base, with 12 bases left in between. CDR3 DNA: TGCGCCAGCGGGCGGGACGGATCCTACAATGAGCAGTTCTTC. It is translated as CASGRDGSYNEQFF.

The rearrangement uses TRBV7-9 and TRBJ1-4; 11 nucleotides align to TRBD1. The V gene's germline CDR1 is SEHNR and CDR2 FQNEAQ (reference sequence). The CDR3 runs 16 residues. Unmatched junction bases numbered 7, after V lost 4 bases and J lost 6 bases. The CDR3 DNA follows: TGTGCCAGCAGCTCAGCCTCGGACAGGGGGCATGAAAAACTGTTTTTT. This gives the protein CASSSASDRGHEKLFF.

The chain has TRBV12-2 and TRBJ2-5; the tabulated D call, TRBD2, remains unverified against the DNA. TRBV12-2 is designated a pseudogene. This CDR3 region has 16 residues. CDR3 protein: CASRLGGSGGAKTQYF. The CDR3 DNA reads as TGTGCAAGTCGCTTAGGCGGGAGCGGGGGGGCCAAGACCCAGTACTTC.

The chain recombines TRBV21-1 with TRBJ2-7; the table's D call, TRBD1, has no DNA check behind it. TRBV21-1 is flagged as a pseudogene. This CDR3 contains 23 residues. CDR3 nucleotide sequence: TGTGCCAGCAGCAAAGTAGGGTTATTGTGGAGACAGATCGGCCCAGACCCACCCTACGAGCAGTACGTC. This codes for CASSKVGLLWRQIGPDPPYEQYV.